Presented here are 24 T cell receptor beta chains from one specimen sequenced in a study of molecular identifiers for immune sequencing clone quantification. TCRdb passed the PCR reads through MiXCR, listing each CDR3 protein once. The repertoire holds approximately 670,000 distinct CDR3 sequences, with just under 20% as singletons. Source material: naive CD8+ T cells from blood, with Jurkat cell RNA spiked in. The subset: FACS-sorted CD8+CD4-CCR7+CD45RA+ naive T cells. Receptors were obtained from a human donor in good health. Some libraries in this study had Jurkat cell RNA spiked in.

This rearrangement joins TRBV9 to TRBJ2-7; TRBD2 matches at 7 bases. V gave up 3 bases and J gave up 2 bases; unmatched junction bases: 8. This CDR3 region has 15 residues. Germline V gene lookup returns CDR1 SGDLS and CDR2 YYNGEE. The CDR3 here is CASSEGLTVPYEQYF. The DNA for the CDR3 is TGTGCCAGCAGCGAGGGACTAACCGTACCCTACGAGCAGTACTTC. The variable domain in full, with the rest retrieved from reference TRBV9 and TRBJ2-7, is DSGVTQTPKHLITATGQRVTLRCSPRSGDLSVYWYQQSLDQGLQFLIQYYNGEERAKGNILERFSAQQFPDLHSELNLSSLELGDSALYFCASSEGLTVPYEQYFGPGTRLTVT.

This clonotype showed up many times. The chain has TRBV6-2 or TRBV6-3 and TRBJ2-5; D might be TRBD2 (6 bases). CDR1 is MNHEY and CDR2 is SVGEGT in the germline V gene. CDR3 length: 16 residues. Trimming cost V 0 bases and J 2 bases, with 13 bases left between them. The CDR3 spells CASSYSIAAAQETQYF. The CDR3 DNA is TGTGCCAGCAGTTACTCGATAGCGGCCGCACAAGAGACCCAGTACTTC.

Of note for this clonotype: This clone may be a read error of a much larger clone one base away. This sequence joins TRBV7-2 and TRBJ1-6; 8 bases match TRBD1. Germline lookup yields CDR1 SGHTA and CDR2 FQGNSA. V dropped 4 bases and J dropped 8; count of bases not matched to a gene: 22. There are 20 residues in the CDR3. The CDR3 DNA sequence: TGTGCCAGCAGCTCAGAGACAGGGGAATATACCCTCATACTTGATTCACCCCTCCACTTT. Translated, it gives CASSSETGEYTLILDSPLHF.

This clonotype was observed a handful of times. The chain carries TRBV11-3 and TRBJ2-1, with a tentative D call TRBD2 (7 bases). Germline V gene data show CDR1 as SGHNT and CDR2 as YENEEA. The CDR3 runs 14 residues. Trimming stripped 1 base from V and 8 bases from J, with 12 bases between. The chain's CDR3 is CASSLGSGGYEQFF. CDR3 nucleotide sequence: TGTGCCAGCAGCTTAGGTTCGGGGGGCTATGAGCAGTTCTTC.

Ten or more counts support this clonotype. V gene TRBV7-9 combines with J gene TRBJ1-4, with a tentative D call TRBD1 (5 bases). The CDR3 is 15 residues long. Per germline, CDR1 SEHNR and CDR2 FQNEAQ (reference sequence). V was clipped by 2 bases and J by 4 bases, with 11 bases between them. DNA for the CDR3: TGTGCCAGCAGCTTATTAGGGGACGGTAATGAAAAACTGTTTTTT. Translating it yields CASSLLGDGNEKLFF. Variable domain in full (rest from reference TRBV7-9 and TRBJ1-4): DTGVSQNPRHKITKRGQNVTFRCDPISEHNRLYWYRQTLGQGPEFLTYFQNEAQLEKSRLLSDRFSAERPKGSFSTLEIQRTEQGDSAMYLCASSLLGDGNEKLFFGSGTQLSVL.

Of note for this clonotype: A read error may account for a junction end that differs from germline. The gene calls are TRBV29-1 and TRBJ2-3; 14 nucleotides line up with TRBD2. The germline V gene encodes CDR1 SQVTM and CDR2 ANQGSEA. This CDR3 is 15 amino acids long. The CDR3 loop is CGVPGLAGGSDTQYF. The CDR3 region has the DNA TGCGGCGTTCCTGGACTAGCGGGAGGCTCAGATACGCAGTATTTT.

This clonotype was observed at least ten times. The V and J genes are TRBV7-2 and TRBJ1-4; no clear D gene. The CDR3 consists of 14 residues. With 3 bases removed from V and 3 bases from J, the gap between germline ends came to 8 bases. The V gene's germline CDR1 is SGHTA and CDR2 FQGNSA. The CDR3 coding sequence is TGTGCCAGCAGCTTGGGGATTTCTAATGAAAAACTGTTTTTT. It specifies CASSLGISNEKLFF. The full variable domain, completed using reference TRBV7-2 and TRBJ1-4, is GAGVSQSPSNKVTEKGKDVELRCDPISGHTALYWYRQSLGQGLEFLIYFQGNSAPDKSGLPSDRFSAERTGGSVSTLTIQRTQQEDSAVYLCASSLGISNEKLFFGSGTQLSVL.

Comment on this clonotype: A much larger clonotype is one base distant, so this may be a read error. The V gene is TRBV27, the J gene TRBJ2-7, with D possibly TRBD2 on 5 matching bases. The CDR3 has 11 amino acids. Per the germline V gene, CDR1 is MNHEY and CDR2 is SMNVEV (reference sequence). The CDR3 nucleotides read TGTGCCAGCAGTTTCGGCGGAGGTCTGCACTTC. Amino acid sequence: CASSFGGGLHF.

The chain has TRBV5-8 and TRBJ2-1; weak D call: TRBD2 (7 bases). Germline-derived CDR1 and CDR2 are SGHTS and YDEGEE. CDR3 length: 15 residues. V shed 0 bases and J shed 7 bases, with 14 bases lying between them. In DNA form, the CDR3 reads TGTGCCAGCAGCTTGGAGGGGGGGGATAGAAATGAGCAGTTCTTC. This encodes CASSLEGGDRNEQFF.

The J gene is TRBJ2-1, the V gene TRBV7-2; 8 positions match TRBD2. This CDR3 is built from 19 residues. The J segment lost 2 bases and the V segment lost 0 bases, leaving 12 bases of the junction unmatched. Germline CDR1 SGHTA, CDR2 FQGNSA. The CDR3 region is CASSLAGWIAGTTYNEQFF. The CDR3 bases are TGTGCCAGCAGCTTAGCCGGATGGATAGCGGGGACAACCTACAATGAGCAGTTCTTC.

This clonotype occurred a few times. The chain couples TRBV21-1 to TRBJ1-1. TRBV21-1 is shown as a pseudogene. There are 14 residues in the CDR3. The CDR3 is CASSRGRSRLRAFF. The CDR3 nucleotides read TGTGCCAGCAGCCGCGGTAGGTCAAGATTGCGAGCTTTCTTT.

This clonotype was detected only a few times. V gene TRBV14 combines with J gene TRBJ1-4; no clear D gene. The length of the CDR3 is 16 residues. Germline V lookup: CDR1 SGHDN, CDR2 FVKESK. V was shortened by 4 bases and J by 9 bases, with 21 bases between the two germline ends. DNA for the CDR3: TGTGCCAGCAGCCCTCCTTTCATGGTAGTCGCGAAAAAACTGTTTTTT. Its protein product is CASSPPFMVVAKKLFF. The full variable domain, its missing parts supplied by reference TRBV14 and TRBJ1-4, is EAGVTQFPSHSVIEKGQTVTLRCDPISGHDNLYWYRRVMGKEIKFLLHFVKESKQDESGMPNNRFLAERTGGTYSTLKVQPAELEDSGVYFCASSPPFMVVAKKLFFGSGTQLSVL.

This clonotype has at least ten counts. The J gene is TRBJ1-1, the V gene TRBV30; D perhaps matches TRBD1 (5 bases). From germline, CDR1 is GTSNPN and CDR2 SVGIG (reference sequence). Between the trimmed V and J ends, which lost 0 bases and 4 bases, there was a span of 6 bases. This CDR3 comprises 12 residues. This CDR3 is CAWSVGGTEAFF. In DNA form, the CDR3 reads TGTGCCTGGAGTGTTGGGGGCACTGAAGCTTTCTTT.

In this sample, this clonotype turned up once. The chain carries TRBV7-9 and TRBJ2-3; possibly TRBD1 or TRBD2 for D (6 bases each). The germline V gene has CDR1 SEHNR and CDR2 FQNEAQ (reference sequence). CDR3 size: 17 residues. Trimming pared 5 bases from V and 3 bases from J, leaving 21 bases between. CDR3 bases: TGTGCCAGCAGCAAGCCGCCGGAGGGGGTGGGTACAGATACGCAGTATTTT. It encodes CASSKPPEGVGTDTQYF.

Only a few counts were recorded for this clonotype. The chain employs TRBV20-1 and TRBJ2-7, with a possible D match to TRBD2 (6 bases). Germline V gene sequence: CDR1 DFQATT, CDR2 SNEGSKA (reference sequence). This CDR3 is built from 18 residues. Trimming took 0 bases from V and 0 from J, leaving 21 bases between them. The CDR3 coding sequence is TGCAGTGCTAGAGATTTTTTGGGAAGCGGGCAAAGCTCCTACGAGCAGTACTTC. Amino acid sequence: CSARDFLGSGQSSYEQYF.

This clonotype occurred a few times. The V gene is TRBV29-1, the J gene TRBJ1-2; possible D gene TRBD1, 6 bases. Germline assignment: CDR1 SQVTM and CDR2 ANQGSEA. V was cut by 6 bases and J by 6 bases, with 14 bases left in between. The CDR3 is made up of 12 amino acids. The CDR3 DNA sequence: TGCAGCGTCCCCCTGCAGGGGCATGGCTACACCTTC. This sequence encodes CSVPLQGHGYTF.

V gene TRBV5-5 combines with J gene TRBJ2-1, with a tentative D call TRBD1 (5 bases). This CDR3 is 13 amino acids long. V gave up 2 bases and J gave up 14 bases, with 17 bases separating them. Germline-derived CDR1 and CDR2 are SGHKS and YYEKEE (reference sequence). In DNA form, the CDR3 reads TGTGCCAGCAGCTTCCGCGACAGAGATGGGGAGTTCTTC. It encodes CASSFRDRDGEFF.

This clonotype occurred many times. This chain connects TRBV6-2 or TRBV6-3 to TRBJ1-1; a possible D gene is TRBD1 (6 bases). Germline CDR1 is MNHEY and CDR2 is SVGEGT. The V and J ends lost 2 bases and 4 bases respectively, with 8 bases between them. The CDR3 runs to 13 residues. CDR3 sequence (DNA): TGTGCCAGCAGTTACGGGGGGCTCACTGAAGCTTTCTTT. Protein product: CASSYGGLTEAFF.

CDR3 DNA sequence: TGCGCCAGCAGCCACGACGGGAGACTAGCGGGAGAGGGGAATGAGCAGTTCTTC. Amino acid sequence: CASSHDGRLAGEGNEQFF. This chain links TRBV4-3 with TRBJ2-1; 12 bases are shared with TRBD2. The CDR3 has 18 amino acids. V was clipped by 3 bases and J by 7 bases; unmatched bases: 13. In germline, CDR1 is LGHNA, CDR2 YSLEER.

There are many counts of this clonotype. The chain uses TRBV5-6 and TRBJ2-7; D gene unclear. Trimming removed 4 bases at V and 6 bases at J, with 11 bases between. This CDR3 is 12 amino acids long. From germline, CDR1 is SGHDT and CDR2 YYEEEE. CDR3 sequence (DNA): TGTGCCAGCAGCCTGAATAACCCCGAGCAGTACTTC. Protein sequence: CASSLNNPEQYF.

This clonotype came up a few times. The chain combines TRBV28 with TRBJ1-5; TRBD1 matches 8 bases. V lost 5 bases and J lost 1; bases outside the gene matches: 7. The CDR3 is 16 amino acids. Germline CDR1 and CDR2: MDHEN and SYDVKM. The CDR3 DNA is TGTGCCAGCAGTCGCGGGACAGGTTGGAGCAATCAGCCCCAGCATTTT. Protein: CASSRGTGWSNQPQHF. Full variable domain (outside the CDR3, taken from reference TRBV28 and TRBJ1-5): DVKVTQSSRYLVKRTGEKVFLECVQDMDHENMFWYRQDPGLGLRLIYFSYDVKMKEKGDIPEGYSVSREKKERFSLILESASTNQTSMYLCASSRGTGWSNQPQHFGDGTRLSIL.

In this sample, this clonotype turned up a few times. The DNA of the CDR3 is TGTGCCAGCAGCTTAGTTCCCGAAAACATTCAGTACTTC. It yields the protein CASSLVPENIQYF. The V call is TRBV11-1, the J call TRBJ2-4, with D unclear. V was clipped by 1 base and J by 5 bases, with 6 bases between them. CDR1 and CDR2 from the germline V gene are SGHAT and FQDESV (reference sequence). The CDR3 has 13 residues.

Points on this clonotype: A much larger clone is a single base away; this may be a read error. CDR3 DNA sequence: TGCGGCGTTGTCTTGGCAGGGAAGTTTACCGGGGAGCTGTTTTTT. Residues: CGVVLAGKFTGELFF. The gene calls are TRBV29-1 and TRBJ2-2, with D possibly being TRBD1 (5 bases). CDR1 is SQVTM and CDR2 is ANQGSEA in the germline V gene. CDR3 length: 15 residues.

Details on this clonotype: A read error may explain this, as a much larger clone is one base away. The chain uses TRBV20-1 and TRBJ1-3; D may be TRBD1 (6 bases). The CDR3 is 13 residues long. Germline V gene sequence: CDR1 DFQATT, CDR2 SNEGSKA (reference sequence). The CDR3 spells CSARGQIGNAIYF. The CDR3 region has the DNA TGCAGTGCTCGAGGACAGATTGGAAACGCCATATATTTT.